This T cell receptor (beta chain) was recovered during a study of graft-versus-host responses after intestinal transplantation. Study at large: Induction using anti-thymocyte globulin, followed by tacrolimus and steroids for 2 to 4 years, was given to all recipients. Broader study findings: Early post-transplant HvG declines tracked with peak circulating GvH clone levels.

CDR3 length: 15 amino acids. Trimming removed 2 bases at V and 1 base at J, with 11 bases between. Germline V gene sequence: CDR1 KGHSH, CDR2 LQKENI. With regard to this clone: Its specificity is unknown.

The table came from immunoSEQ multiplex PCR; TCRdb's copy has only in-frame clones and leaves some out. The data contain fewer than 15,000 clones, about four fifths of them seen just once; the ten biggest clones take up 6.5% to 9.5%. The TCR originated in a human patient who received an intestinal transplant, so some T cells may come from the graft donor. V gene TRBV18 combines with J gene TRBJ2-5, with D unclear. Material: PBMCs, obtained approximately 310 days after intestinal transplant. This chain's CDR3 is CASSPVAALQETQYF. CDR3 in DNA: TGTGCCAGCTCACCAGTGGCAGCCCTCCAAGAGACCCAGTACTTC.